This TCR beta chain stems from a study of OX40 agonist ivuxolimab in advanced cancers. Study-level background: Participants averaged approximately 61 years of age (range 23 to 79) and were 75% to 90% male. A partial response was reached by three patients: one with hepatocellular carcinoma and two with cutaneous melanoma.

Sequencing used immunoSEQ multiplex PCR; TCRdb keeps in-frame clones, though not all of them. This sample has roughly 91,000 clones, with roughly 89% found just once. Note on this clone: No antigen is known for it. Other DNA sequences in the same sample also yield this CDR3.

The CDR3 sequence is 11 residues long. Between the trimmed V and J ends, which lost 6 bases and 1 base, there was a span of 3 bases. Per the germline V gene, CDR1 is SEHNR and CDR2 is FQNEAQ (reference sequence). Overall study findings and caveats: More expanded clones were seen, on average, in CD8+ T cells than in CD4+. Some nonresponders additionally presented with little normalized T-cell clonal expansion.

The receptor was derived from an adult with an advanced solid tumor such as melanoma, head and neck, liver or kidney cancer. The chain links TRBV7-9 to TRBJ2-5; D not resolved. The specimen was CD4+ or CD8+ T cells sorted from blood, collected in a trial of the OX40 agonist ivuxolimab. The CDR3 spells CASSSQETQYF. CDR3 coding DNA: TGTGCCAGCAGTTCCCAAGAGACCCAGTACTTC.